This TCR beta chain came from a study of blood T cell repertoires in COVID-19. In the study overall: Sites in the United States, Italy and Spain provided acute and convalescent COVID-19 samples.

Ages ranged from about 18 to 89 years, with residence in 20 to 30 US areas. This CDR3 contains 16 residues. In germline, CDR1 is PRHDT, CDR2 FYEKMQ (reference sequence). The trim removed 5 bases at V and 4 bases at J, leaving 8 bases unmatched. Per the study methods: From reference gene primer amplification, estimates of nucleated cell counts were derived. Generated by immunoSEQ multiplex PCR, the TCRdb table keeps only in-frame clones and is missing some. V and J calls and clone size come straight from that table; D and trimming were deduced from the DNA. The sample yields about 440,000 clones, roughly nine tenths seen once.

The TCR originated in a woman younger than 30 with acute COVID-19. Input material: PBMCs or T cells enriched from blood (not recorded which). This chain links TRBV13 with TRBJ2-5; 12 nucleotides line up with TRBD2. CDR3 region: CASSPSGGALRETQYF. The CDR3 DNA is TGTGCCAGCAGCCCTAGCGGGGGGGCGCTTAGAGAGACCCAGTACTTC. Full variable domain (remainder filled in from reference TRBV13 and TRBJ2-5): AAGVIQSPRHLIKEKRETATLKCYPIPRHDTVYWYQQGPGQDPQFLISFYEKMQSDKGSIPDRFSAQQFSDYHSELNMSSLELGDSALYFCASSPSGGALRETQYFGPGTRLLVL.